Listed below are T cell receptor beta chains from one sample, sequenced in a study of blood T cell repertoires in COVID-19. Clones were sequenced by immunoSEQ multiplex PCR, and TCRdb holds only the in-frame ones, with some missing. The sample contains 55,000 to 80,000 clones, roughly nine tenths of which appear only once. Material for sequencing was peripheral blood. The receptors were sampled from a man older than 75 with acute or convalescent COVID-19. Each CDR3 is given with its conserved first and last residue. D genes are given only for firm matches. A clone size is listed for some rows: how often the clone was seen (once, few, many), or a class if it is expanded.

v_call,clone_size,d_call,j_call,cdr3_aa,cdr3_nt
TRBV19,-,-,TRBJ1-3,CASSRSPRGGNTIYF,TGTGCCAGTAGTAGGTCTCCCCGCGGTGGAAACACCATATATTTT
TRBV5-1,-,TRBD1,TRBJ1-6,CASSPSTGGVNSPLHF,TGCGCCAGCAGCCCCTCGACAGGGGGCGTAAATTCACCCCTCCACTTT
TRBV9,-,TRBD1,TRBJ1-2,CASSVAGGGVFGYTF,TGTGCCAGCAGCGTAGCAGGAGGGGGCGTCTTTGGCTACACCTTC
TRBV11-2,-,TRBD2,TRBJ2-3,CASSLVGGGATDTQYF,TGTGCCAGCAGCTTAGTAGGCGGGGGGGCAACAGATACGCAGTATTTT
TRBV19,-,TRBD1,TRBJ1-1,CASSDRGLNTEAFF,TGTGCCAGTAGCGACAGGGGGTTGAACACTGAAGCTTTCTTT
TRBV5-1,-,-,TRBJ2-1,CASSLVPGEYNEQFF,TGCGCCAGCAGCCTGGTGCCGGGAGAGTACAATGAGCAGTTCTTC
TRBV12-3/TRBV12-4,-,-,TRBJ1-2,CASSFGGYGYTF,TGTGCCAGCAGTTTTGGCGGCTATGGCTACACCTTC
TRBV12-5,-,-,TRBJ1-1,CASGSPGSVLIF,TGTGCTAGTGGTTCCCCCGGGTCAGTGCTCATCTTT
TRBV5-5,-,-,TRBJ2-7,CASSSGFYEQYF,TGTGCCAGCAGTTCAGGGTTTTACGAGCAGTACTTC
TRBV5-6,-,TRBD1,TRBJ2-1,CASYWDRVNEQFF,TGTGCCAGCTACTGGGACAGGGTTAATGAGCAGTTCTTC
TRBV28,-,-,TRBJ1-6,CAIMGSSYNSPLHF,TGTGCCATCATGGGGAGCTCCTATAATTCACCCCTCCACTTT
TRBV9,-,-,TRBJ2-7,CASSVGAGATYEQYF,TGTGCCAGCAGCGTCGGGGCAGGGGCAACCTACGAGCAGTACTTC
TRBV4-1,-,-,TRBJ2-1,CASSQGQSYNEQFF,TGCGCCAGCAGCCAAGGACAGTCTTACAATGAGCAGTTCTTC
TRBV27,-,-,TRBJ1-5,CASRPEGAGNQPQHF,TGTGCCAGCAGACCAGAAGGGGCTGGCAATCAGCCCCAGCATTTT
TRBV5-1,-,TRBD2,TRBJ2-1,CASRGLAGGENEQFF,TGCGCCAGCAGAGGACTAGCGGGAGGGGAGAATGAGCAGTTCTTC
TRBV7-9,-,TRBD1,TRBJ2-1,CASSSKWGTGYNEQFF,TGTGCCAGCAGCTCCAAATGGGGGACAGGCTACAATGAGCAGTTCTTC
TRBV6-5,-,TRBD1,TRBJ2-2,CASRKIQGSGELFF,TGTGCCAGCAGAAAAATACAGGGGTCCGGGGAGCTGTTTTTT
TRBV23-1,few,-,TRBJ1-1,CASSQFRDVQRLMNTEAFF,TGCGCCAGCAGTCAATTTCGGGATGTGCAGAGACTCATGAACACTGAAGCTTTCTTT
TRBV6-1,once,-,TRBJ2-4,CASSEVRNIQYF,TGTGCCAGCAGTGAAGTTAGAAACATTCAGTACTTC
TRBV5-1,-,-,TRBJ2-7,CASSTTGTFGGQYF,TGCGCCAGCAGCACCACAGGGACCTTTGGGGGGCAGTACTTC
TRBV12-3/TRBV12-4,-,-,TRBJ2-5,CAIGTREQETQYF,TGTGCCATCGGGACTCGGGAACAAGAGACCCAGTACTTC
TRBV7-3,-,-,TRBJ2-1,CASSPMSSSLEQFF,TGTGCCAGCAGCCCCATGTCGTCTAGTCTTGAGCAGTTCTTC
TRBV24-1,-,-,TRBJ1-2,CATSDTDRYYGYTF,TGTGCCACCAGTGATACGGACAGATACTATGGCTACACCTTC
TRBV9,-,-,TRBJ2-5,CASSVDVSGQETQYF,TGTGCCAGCAGCGTAGACGTTAGCGGACAAGAGACCCAGTACTTC
TRBV9,-,TRBD1,TRBJ2-7,CASSVGPGGSYEQYF,TGTGCCAGCAGCGTAGGTCCAGGGGGCTCCTACGAGCAGTACTTC
TRBV21-1,-,-,TRBJ1-4,CASSRYRERNEKLFF,TGTGCCAGCAGCCGCTACAGGGAACGTAATGAAAAACTGTTTTTT
TRBV6-5,-,-,TRBJ2-7,CASSHQGGEQYF,TGTGCCAGCAGTCACCAGGGTGGCGAGCAGTACTTC
TRBV19,-,TRBD2,TRBJ2-5,CASSGGLAGGRTRETQYF,TGTGCCAGTAGTGGAGGACTAGCGGGGGGGCGTACCAGAGAGACCCAGTACTTC
TRBV7-9,few,-,TRBJ1-2,CASSLEGYGYTF,TGTGCCAGCAGCTTAGAGGGGTATGGCTACACCTTC
TRBV10-3,-,-,TRBJ1-1,CAISDPTVSEAFF,TGTGCCATCAGTGACCCCACAGTATCCGAAGCTTTCTTT
TRBV9,-,TRBD2,TRBJ2-3,CASSVELADTDTQYF,TGTGCCAGCAGCGTAGAACTAGCGGATACAGATACGCAGTATTTT
TRBV19,-,-,TRBJ1-6,CASSMQNSPLHF,TGTGCCAGTAGTATGCAGAATTCACCCCTCCACTTT
TRBV5-1,-,-,TRBJ2-4,CASSNSGNIQYF,TGCGCCAGCAGTAACAGTGGGAACATTCAGTACTTC
TRBV2,-,TRBD1,TRBJ2-3,CASSETGATDTQYF,TGTGCCAGCAGTGAAACAGGGGCGACAGATACGCAGTATTTT
TRBV7-9,-,-,TRBJ2-1,CASSGRRSSYNEQFF,TGTGCCAGCAGCGGCCGACGGAGCTCCTACAATGAGCAGTTCTTC
TRBV27,-,-,TRBJ1-5,CASRGNNQPQHF,TGTGCCTCAAGGGGGAACAATCAGCCCCAGCATTTT
TRBV15,-,TRBD1,TRBJ2-1,CATSRAIYRDSNNEQFF,TGTGCCACCAGCAGAGCCATATACCGGGACAGTAATAATGAGCAGTTCTTC
TRBV24-1,-,-,TRBJ2-6,CATSSGSGANVLTF,TGTGCCACCAGTAGCGGGTCTGGGGCCAACGTCCTGACTTTC
TRBV7-2,-,-,TRBJ2-1,CASSLLRRDEQFF,TGTGCCAGCAGCTTATTAAGGAGGGATGAGCAGTTCTTC
TRBV9,-,-,TRBJ1-1,CASSVPGLGEAFF,TGTGCCAGCAGCGTACCGGGGTTGGGTGAAGCTTTCTTT
TRBV2,-,TRBD2,TRBJ2-1,CASSGLGGGAFNEQFF,TGTGCCAGCAGTGGCCTTGGCGGGGGGGCCTTTAATGAGCAGTTCTTC
TRBV12-5,-,TRBD1,TRBJ2-7,CASGLVRTGDYEQYF,TGTGCTAGTGGTTTGGTAAGGACAGGGGATTACGAGCAGTACTTC
TRBV5-6,-,-,TRBJ1-1,CASSWGPGVSTEAFF,TGTGCCAGCAGCTGGGGGCCAGGGGTAAGCACTGAAGCTTTCTTT
TRBV3-1/TRBV3-2,-,-,TRBJ1-6,CASSQVGQENSPLHF,TGTGCCAGCAGCCAAGTGGGGCAGGAAAATTCACCCCTCCACTTT
TRBV19,few,-,TRBJ2-2,CASSIDQGYGELFF,TGTGCCAGTAGTATAGATCAGGGTTACGGGGAGCTGTTTTTT
TRBV21-1,-,-,TRBJ2-2,CASSKVTYTGELFF,TGTGCCAGCAGCAAGGTCACTTACACCGGGGAGCTGTTTTTT
TRBV5-4,-,-,TRBJ2-7,CASSPRGAYYEQYF,TGTGCCAGCAGCCCCCGGGGGGCTTACTACGAGCAGTACTTC
TRBV19,-,-,TRBJ1-5,CASREITPSGQPQHF,TGTGCCAGTAGGGAAATCACCCCTTCAGGTCAGCCCCAGCATTTT
TRBV21-1,-,-,TRBJ2-6,CASSKALPHRGANVLTF,TGTGCCAGCAGCAAAGCGCTTCCCCACAGAGGGGCCAACGTCCTGACTTTC
TRBV21-1,-,-,TRBJ2-7,CASSPPVGLKEGEQYF,TGTGCCAGCAGCCCCCCTGTGGGTTTGAAGGAGGGGGAGCAGTACTTC
TRBV3-1/TRBV3-2,-,-,TRBJ2-1,CASSRGGTGRANEQFF,TGTGCCAGCAGCCGAGGGGGGACTGGGAGGGCCAATGAGCAGTTCTTC
TRBV6-5,-,TRBD1,TRBJ1-1,CASRPEGAHTEAFF,TGTGCCAGCAGACCCGAGGGGGCCCACACTGAAGCTTTCTTT
TRBV30,-,TRBD2,TRBJ2-7,CAWSVLAGSEQYF,TGTGCCTGGAGTGTACTAGCGGGAAGCGAGCAGTACTTC
TRBV9,-,TRBD2,TRBJ2-5,CASSGSLAGTQYF,TGTGCCAGCAGCGGATCACTAGCGGGGACCCAGTACTTC